The clone carrying this TCR beta chain was seen repeatedly, ten times or more. Its antigen is undetermined. CD8 T cells were positively selected from what remained after CD4 positive selection. The data are from a study of naive and memory T cell subsets. Study results and limitations: Over 90% of naive TCR sequences appeared only once after error correction, unlike memory subsets.

The CDR3 loop spans 15 amino acids. Germline CDR1 GTSNPN, CDR2 SVGIG (reference sequence). V lost 0 bases and J lost 3; bases outside the gene matches: 1. Two oligonucleotides, mixed equimolar, formed the beta constant-region primer covering TRBC1 and TRBC2. Four rounds of PCR amplified the ligated cDNA using nested alpha and beta constant-region primers plus SP2. TCRdb used MiXCR to reprocess the UMI-ligation and nested PCR reads, holding one entry per CDR3 protein. The table shows tens of thousands of distinct CDR3 sequences, with roughly 8.2% occurring only once. Sequenced: central memory CD8+ T cells from blood. V and J are TRBV30 and TRBJ2-1; TRBD2 matches 11 bases. This clonotype was sampled from a human donor in good health. The DNA of the CDR3 is TGTGCCTGGAGTGTACTAGCGGGAGACTACAATGAGCAGTTCTTC. Amino acids: CAWSVLAGDYNEQFF.